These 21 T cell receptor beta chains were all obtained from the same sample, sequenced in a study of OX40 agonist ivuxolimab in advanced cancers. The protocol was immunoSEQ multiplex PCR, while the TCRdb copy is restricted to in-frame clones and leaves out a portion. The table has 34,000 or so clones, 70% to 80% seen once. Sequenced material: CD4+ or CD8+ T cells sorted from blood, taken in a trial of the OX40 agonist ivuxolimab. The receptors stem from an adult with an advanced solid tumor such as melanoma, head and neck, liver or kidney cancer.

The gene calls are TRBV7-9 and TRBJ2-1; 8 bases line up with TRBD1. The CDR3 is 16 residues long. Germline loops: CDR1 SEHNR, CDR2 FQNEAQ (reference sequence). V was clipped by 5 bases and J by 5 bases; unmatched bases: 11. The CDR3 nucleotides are TGTGCCAGCAGCCCTCGGGCAGGGGGCATCGACAATGAGCAGTTCTTC. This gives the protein CASSPRAGGIDNEQFF.

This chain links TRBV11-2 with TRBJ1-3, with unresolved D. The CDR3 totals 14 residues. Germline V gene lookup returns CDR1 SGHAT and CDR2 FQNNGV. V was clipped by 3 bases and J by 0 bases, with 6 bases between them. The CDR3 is CASSFLRSGNTIYF. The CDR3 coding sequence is TGTGCCAGCAGCTTCCTGCGCTCTGGAAACACCATATATTTT.

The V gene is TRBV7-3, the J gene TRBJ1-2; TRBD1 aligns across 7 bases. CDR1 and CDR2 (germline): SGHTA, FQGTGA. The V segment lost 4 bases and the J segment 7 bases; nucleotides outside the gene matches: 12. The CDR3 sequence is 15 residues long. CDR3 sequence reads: CASSSDQTGTSGYTF. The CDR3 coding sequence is TGTGCCAGCAGCTCCGACCAGACAGGGACAAGTGGCTACACCTTC. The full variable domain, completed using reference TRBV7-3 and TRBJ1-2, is GAGVSQTPSNKVTEKGKYVELRCDPISGHTALYWYRQSLGQGPEFLIYFQGTGAADDSGLPNDRFFAVRPEGSVSTLKIQRTERGDSAVYLCASSSDQTGTSGYTFGSGTRLTVV.

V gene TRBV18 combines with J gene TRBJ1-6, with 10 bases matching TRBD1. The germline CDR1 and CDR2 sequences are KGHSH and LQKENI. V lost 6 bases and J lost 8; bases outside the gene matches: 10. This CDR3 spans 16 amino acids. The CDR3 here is CASSPRQGAQDSPLHF. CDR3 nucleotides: TGTGCCAGCTCGCCTAGACAGGGGGCGCAAGATTCACCCCTCCACTTT. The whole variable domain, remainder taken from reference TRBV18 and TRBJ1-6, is NAGVMQNPRHLVRRRGQEARLRCSPMKGHSHVYWYRQLPEEGLKFMVYLQKENIIDESGMPKERFSAEFPKEGPSILRIQQVVRGDSAAYFCASSPRQGAQDSPLHFGNGTRLTVT.

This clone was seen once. The CDR3 region has the DNA TGTGCCAGCAGGGGACGGATTAGCAATCAGCCCCAGCATTTT. Translating gives CASRGRISNQPQHF. The chain recombines TRBV6-5 with TRBJ1-5, with D perhaps matching TRBD1 (5 bases). Trimming left V 6 bases short and J 0 bases short, with 9 bases between. This CDR3 is 14 amino acids long. Germline CDR1 and CDR2: MNHEY and SVGAGI.

CDR3 bases: TGCGCCAGCAGCCTTGAGCGGGGGGCCCCCTACGAGCAGTACTTC. This gives the protein CASSLERGAPYEQYF. The chain has TRBV4-1 and TRBJ2-7, with TRBD2 identical over 9 bases. Germline trimming cut 4 bases from V and 2 bases from J; bases unmatched to any gene: 6. The germline V gene encodes CDR1 MGHRA and CDR2 YSYEKL. CDR3 length: 15 residues.

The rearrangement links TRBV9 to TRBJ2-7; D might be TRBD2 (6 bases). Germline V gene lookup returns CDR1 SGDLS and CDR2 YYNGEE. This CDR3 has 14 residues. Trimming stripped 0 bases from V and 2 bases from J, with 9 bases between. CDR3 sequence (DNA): TGTGCCAGCAGCGTAGGTGGCGGGGCCTACGAGCAGTACTTC. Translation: CASSVGGGAYEQYF.

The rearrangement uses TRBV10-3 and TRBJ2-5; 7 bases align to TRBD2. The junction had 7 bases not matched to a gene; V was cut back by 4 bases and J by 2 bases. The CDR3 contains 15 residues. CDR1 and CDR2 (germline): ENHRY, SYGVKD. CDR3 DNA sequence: TGTGCCATCAGTGGTCATGGGGGAGGGCAAGAGACCCAGTACTTC. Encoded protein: CAISGHGGGQETQYF.

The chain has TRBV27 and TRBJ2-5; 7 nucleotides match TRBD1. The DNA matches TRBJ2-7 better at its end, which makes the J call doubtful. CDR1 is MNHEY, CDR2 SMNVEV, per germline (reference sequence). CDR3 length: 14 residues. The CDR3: CASSLGQGDYEQYF. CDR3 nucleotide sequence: TGTGCCAGCAGTTTAGGGCAGGGGGACTACGAGCAGTACTTC.

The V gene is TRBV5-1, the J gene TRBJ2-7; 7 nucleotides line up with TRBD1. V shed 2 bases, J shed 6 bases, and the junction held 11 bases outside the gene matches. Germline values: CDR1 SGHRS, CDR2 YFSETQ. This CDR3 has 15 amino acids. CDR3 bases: TGCGCCAGCAGCTTAACCTATCCACAGGGGAGCGAGCAGTACTTC. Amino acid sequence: CASSLTYPQGSEQYF.

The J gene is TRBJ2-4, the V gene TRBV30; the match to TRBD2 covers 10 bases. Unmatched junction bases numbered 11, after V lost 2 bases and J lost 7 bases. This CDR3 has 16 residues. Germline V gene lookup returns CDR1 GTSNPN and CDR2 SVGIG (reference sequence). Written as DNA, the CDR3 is TGTGCCTGGAGTCTCAAAGCGGGGGGGCGATTCAACATTCAGTACTTC. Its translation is CAWSLKAGGRFNIQYF.

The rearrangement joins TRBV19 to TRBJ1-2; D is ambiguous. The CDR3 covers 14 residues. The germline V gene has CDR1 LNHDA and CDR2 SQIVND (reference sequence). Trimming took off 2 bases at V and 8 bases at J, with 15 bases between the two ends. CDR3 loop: CASSIRRTSGGYTF. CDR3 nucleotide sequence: TGTGCCAGTAGTATAAGAAGGACGTCGGGCGGCTACACCTTC.

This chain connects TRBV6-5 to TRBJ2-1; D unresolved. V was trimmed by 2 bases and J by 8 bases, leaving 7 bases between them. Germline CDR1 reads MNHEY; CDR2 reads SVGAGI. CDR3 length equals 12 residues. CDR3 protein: CASSYSNHEQFF. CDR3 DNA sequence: TGTGCCAGCAGTTACAGCAATCATGAGCAGTTCTTC.

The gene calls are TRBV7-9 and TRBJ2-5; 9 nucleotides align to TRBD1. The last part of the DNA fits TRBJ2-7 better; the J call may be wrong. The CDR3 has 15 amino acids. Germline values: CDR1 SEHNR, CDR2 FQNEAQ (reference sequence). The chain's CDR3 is CASSFTGQGSYEQYF. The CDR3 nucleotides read TGTGCCAGCAGCTTTACGGGACAGGGCTCCTACGAGCAGTACTTC.

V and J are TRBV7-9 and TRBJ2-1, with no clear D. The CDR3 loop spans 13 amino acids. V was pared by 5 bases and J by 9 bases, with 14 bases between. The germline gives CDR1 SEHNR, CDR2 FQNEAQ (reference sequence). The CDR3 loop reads CASSPIGWVEQFF. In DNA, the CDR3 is TGTGCCAGCAGCCCGATAGGCTGGGTTGAGCAGTTCTTC.

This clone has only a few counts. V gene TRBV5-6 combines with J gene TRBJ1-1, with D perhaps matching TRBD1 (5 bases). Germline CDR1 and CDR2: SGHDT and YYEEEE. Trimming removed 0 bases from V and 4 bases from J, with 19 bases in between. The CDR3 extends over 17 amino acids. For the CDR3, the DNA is TGTGCCAGCAGCTTGGTAGGACACCTCGGAGAGAGCACTGAAGCTTTCTTT. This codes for CASSLVGHLGESTEAFF.

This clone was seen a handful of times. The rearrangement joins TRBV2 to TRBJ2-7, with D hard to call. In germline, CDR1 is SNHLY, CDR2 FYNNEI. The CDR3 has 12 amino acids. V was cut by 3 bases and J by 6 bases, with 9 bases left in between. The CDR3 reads CASSDPDLEQYF. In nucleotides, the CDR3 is TGTGCCAGCAGTGACCCGGACCTCGAGCAGTACTTC. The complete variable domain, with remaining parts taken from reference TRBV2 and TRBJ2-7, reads EPEVTQTPSHQVTQMGQEVILRCVPISNHLYFYWYRQILGQKVEFLVSFYNNEISEKSEIFDDQFSVERPDGSNFTLKIRSTKLEDSAMYFCASSDPDLEQYFGPGTRLTVT.

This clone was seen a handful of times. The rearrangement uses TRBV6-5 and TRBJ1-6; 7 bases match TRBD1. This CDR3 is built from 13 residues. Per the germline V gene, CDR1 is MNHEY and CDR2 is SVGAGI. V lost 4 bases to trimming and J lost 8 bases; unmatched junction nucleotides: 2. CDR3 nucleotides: TGTGCCAGCAGTTCCACAGGGGATTCACCCCTCCACTTT. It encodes CASSSTGDSPLHF.

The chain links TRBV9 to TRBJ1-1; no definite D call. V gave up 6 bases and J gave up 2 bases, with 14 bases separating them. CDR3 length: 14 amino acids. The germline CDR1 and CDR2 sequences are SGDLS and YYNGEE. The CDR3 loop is CASTQVGVNTEAFF. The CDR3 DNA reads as TGTGCCAGCACCCAAGTGGGAGTCAACACTGAAGCTTTCTTT.

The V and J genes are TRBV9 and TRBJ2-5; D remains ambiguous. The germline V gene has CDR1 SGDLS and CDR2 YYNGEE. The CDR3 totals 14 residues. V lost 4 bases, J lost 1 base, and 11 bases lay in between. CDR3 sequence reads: CASSPMGGQETQYF. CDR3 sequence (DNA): TGTGCCAGCAGCCCCATGGGTGGCCAAGAGACCCAGTACTTC.

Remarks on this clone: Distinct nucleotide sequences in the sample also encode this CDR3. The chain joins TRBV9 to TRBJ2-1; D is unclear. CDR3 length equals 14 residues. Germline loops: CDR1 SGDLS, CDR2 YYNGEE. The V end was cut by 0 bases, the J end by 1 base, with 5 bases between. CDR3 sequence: CASSVEGSYNEQFF. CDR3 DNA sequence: TGTGCCAGCAGCGTAGAAGGGTCCTACAATGAGCAGTTCTTC.